Shown below are 16 T cell receptor beta chains from a single sample sequenced in a study of T cells after yellow fever vaccination (dated by TCRdb to the late 2010s). Read against the paper, the sample's treatment or condition label means: live attenuated yellow fever vaccine strain. Receptors were amplified or captured by 5' RACE. Sequencing was carried out with an Illumina NovaSeq 6000. TCRdb handled the public reads itself, with Q25 trimming in fastp and clone calling in MiXCR, and kept productive beta chains. Under each unique CDR3 protein, matching rows form one entry showing the most common genes and DNA. This sample has 250,000 or so distinct CDR3 sequences in its table, and 3.6% of those were observed once. Around a fifth of the sample is taken by the ten largest. This specimen consisted of PBMCs, obtained 15 days after the yellow fever booster vaccination. These receptors all come from a man between 18 and 35 years old who received the YFV17D yellow fever vaccine.

This chain connects TRBV5-4 to TRBJ2-2; the match to TRBD1 covers 7 bases. Trimming removed 4 bases from V and 6 bases from J; junction bases left unmatched: 6. The germline CDR1 and CDR2 sequences are SGHNT and YYREEE (reference sequence). The CDR3 contains 14 residues. In DNA, the CDR3 is TGTGCCAGCAGCCTCCAGGGGGTGTCCGGGGAGCTGTTTTTT. Translation gives CASSLQGVSGELFF.

This clonotype was observed many times. The chain is built from TRBV7-2 and TRBJ1-2; 9 bases are shared with TRBD1. The CDR3 has 15 amino acids. Germline V gene lookup returns CDR1 SGHTA and CDR2 FQGNSA. V lost 5 bases, J lost 5 bases, and 9 bases stayed unmatched. For the CDR3, the DNA is TGTGCCAGCAGCGCAGGACAGGGGCCACCATATGGCTACACCTTC. Translation gives CASSAGQGPPYGYTF.

In this sample, this clonotype turned up many times. The CDR3 DNA sequence: TGTGCCAGCAGCACGACAGGGGTAGGCGAGCAGTACGTC. Translating gives CASSTTGVGEQYV. The rearrangement uses TRBV11-2 and TRBJ2-7; 8 bases agree with TRBD1. In germline, CDR1 is SGHAT, CDR2 FQNNGV. The CDR3 consists of 13 residues. Trimming cost V 5 bases and J 6 bases; bases outside gene matches: 6.

Ten or more counts support this clonotype. The rearrangement uses TRBV6-9 and TRBJ2-3; 8 positions match TRBD2. Trimming took 9 bases from V and 0 from J; bases not matched to a gene: 11. This CDR3 is built from 16 residues. The germline V gene encodes CDR1 MNHGY and CDR2 SVAAGI. The CDR3 region has the DNA TGTGCCAGTCCCGGAGGCGGGGGGCCTAGCACAGATACGCAGTATTTT. Translation: CASPGGGGPSTDTQYF.

This clonotype appeared many times. J is TRBJ2-3 and V is TRBV4-3; 7 bases fit TRBD2. V was clipped by 1 base and J by 2 bases; unmatched bases: 9. Per the germline V gene, CDR1 is LGHNA and CDR2 is YSLEER. There are 17 residues in the CDR3. CDR3 residues: CASSQAASGSNTDTQYF. The CDR3 DNA is TGCGCCAGCAGCCAAGCGGCTAGCGGATCAAACACAGATACGCAGTATTTT.

There are many counts of this clonotype. The genes are TRBV3-1 and TRBJ1-6, with D maybe TRBD1 (5 bases). Germline V gene lookup returns CDR1 LGHDT and CDR2 YNNKEL (reference sequence). V shed 7 bases and J shed 6 bases, with 16 bases lying between them. The CDR3 is 15 residues long. The CDR3 region is CASTNGGSGNSPLHF. CDR3 bases: TGTGCCAGCACTAACGGGGGGTCCGGTAATTCACCCCTCCACTTT.

This clonotype was recorded at least ten times. The chain links TRBV12-3 or TRBV12-4 to TRBJ2-1; D possibly corresponds to TRBD1 (7 bases). The CDR3 sequence is 14 residues long. The ends were cut back, 7 bases at V and 15 bases at J, with 25 bases in the middle. CDR3 bases: TGTGCCAGCACCCTTGGAGGGGGCCAAGAAGGCAGGTTCTTC. Protein: CASTLGGGQEGRFF.

This clonotype has ten or more counts. This chain joins TRBV18 and TRBJ2-7; 9 nucleotides agree with TRBD1. The J segment lost 5 bases and the V segment lost 2 bases, leaving 7 bases of the junction unmatched. CDR3 size: 15 residues. The germline gives CDR1 KGHSH, CDR2 LQKENI. The CDR3 spells CASSPGTGSIDEQYF. The CDR3 DNA reads TGTGCCAGCTCACCAGGGACAGGGAGTATCGACGAGCAGTACTTC.

This clonotype occurred many times. CDR3 region: CASTPQTGFAETQYF. Here the CDR3 DNA reads TGCGCCAGCACCCCCCAGACAGGCTTTGCAGAGACCCAGTACTTC. The chain employs TRBV5-1 and TRBJ2-5, with D tentatively TRBD1 (6 bases). The CDR3 is 15 residues long. In germline, CDR1 is SGHRS, CDR2 YFSETQ. V was trimmed by 6 bases and J by 4 bases, leaving 19 bases between them.

This clonotype was picked up many times. This sequence joins TRBV11-2 and TRBJ2-1; perhaps TRBD2 as D (6 bases). With 4 bases removed from V and 4 bases from J, the gap between germline ends came to 11 bases. Germline lookup yields CDR1 SGHAT and CDR2 FQNNGV. The CDR3 covers 14 residues. CDR3 protein: CASSSVAGYNEQFF. The CDR3, as DNA: TGTGCCAGCAGCTCGGTGGCGGGGTACAATGAGCAGTTCTTC.

This clonotype has ten or more counts. The CDR3 spells CASSFGTSGNTIYF. CDR3 DNA: TGCGCCAGCAGCTTCGGGACCTCTGGAAACACCATATATTTT. The chain links TRBV5-1 to TRBJ1-3, with a weak D call TRBD1 (5 bases). Germline values: CDR1 SGHRS, CDR2 YFSETQ. The CDR3 is 14 residues long. Trimming cost V 2 bases and J 0 bases, with 6 bases left between them.

The chain recombines TRBV30 with TRBJ2-2; 8 bases map to TRBD1. This CDR3 is 13 amino acids long. From germline, CDR1 is GTSNPN and CDR2 SVGIG (reference sequence). The junction had 0 bases not matched to a gene; V was cut back by 5 bases and J by 1 base. The CDR3, as DNA: TGTGCCTGGGGGACAGGGAACACCGGGGAGCTGTTTTTT. The encoded protein is CAWGTGNTGELFF.

This clonotype was counted many times. The chain is built from TRBV5-1 and TRBJ2-3; 7 positions match TRBD1. Germline loops: CDR1 SGHRS, CDR2 YFSETQ. The CDR3 extends over 14 amino acids. Trimming cost V 2 bases and J 2 bases; bases outside gene matches: 2. The CDR3 DNA reads as TGCGCCAGCAGCTTCGGACAGGACACAGATACGCAGTATTTT. Translation: CASSFGQDTDTQYF.

This clonotype has ten or more counts. Written as DNA, the CDR3 is TGTGCCAGCAGCTTAGGTCTGACAGGGGCGGCCTACGAGCAGTACTTC. It is translated as CASSLGLTGAAYEQYF. The chain joins TRBV5-4 to TRBJ2-7, with 8 bases identical to TRBD1. The CDR3 spans 16 residues. With 2 bases clipped from V and 2 bases from J, the junction kept 9 bases outside the gene matches. Germline CDR1 and CDR2: SGHNT and YYREEE (reference sequence).

Ten or more counts support this clonotype. The gene calls are TRBV7-3 and TRBJ2-1; 11 bases agree with TRBD2. The germline V gene encodes CDR1 SGHTA and CDR2 FQGTGA. With V trimmed by 3 bases and J by 6 bases, 4 bases remained unmatched. The CDR3 consists of 15 residues. CDR3 bases: TGTGCCAGCAGCTTTCATAGCGGGGGGGCCAATGAGCAGTTCTTC. Translating it yields CASSFHSGGANEQFF. Full variable domain (rest looked up from reference TRBV7-3 and TRBJ2-1): GAGVSQTPSNKVTEKGKYVELRCDPISGHTALYWYRQSLGQGPEFLIYFQGTGAADDSGLPNDRFFAVRPEGSVSTLKIQRTERGDSAVYLCASSFHSGGANEQFFGPGTRLTVL.

Many counts were recorded for this clonotype. This rearrangement joins TRBV24-1 to TRBJ1-1; D remains ambiguous. Trimming shortened V by 4 bases and J by 12 bases, and 17 bases separated the two germline ends. This CDR3 has 13 amino acids. Germline CDR1 KGHDR, CDR2 SFDVKD. CDR3 residues: CATSDRGPGITFF. CDR3 bases: TGTGCCACCAGTGACCGCGGACCGGGTATAACTTTCTTT.